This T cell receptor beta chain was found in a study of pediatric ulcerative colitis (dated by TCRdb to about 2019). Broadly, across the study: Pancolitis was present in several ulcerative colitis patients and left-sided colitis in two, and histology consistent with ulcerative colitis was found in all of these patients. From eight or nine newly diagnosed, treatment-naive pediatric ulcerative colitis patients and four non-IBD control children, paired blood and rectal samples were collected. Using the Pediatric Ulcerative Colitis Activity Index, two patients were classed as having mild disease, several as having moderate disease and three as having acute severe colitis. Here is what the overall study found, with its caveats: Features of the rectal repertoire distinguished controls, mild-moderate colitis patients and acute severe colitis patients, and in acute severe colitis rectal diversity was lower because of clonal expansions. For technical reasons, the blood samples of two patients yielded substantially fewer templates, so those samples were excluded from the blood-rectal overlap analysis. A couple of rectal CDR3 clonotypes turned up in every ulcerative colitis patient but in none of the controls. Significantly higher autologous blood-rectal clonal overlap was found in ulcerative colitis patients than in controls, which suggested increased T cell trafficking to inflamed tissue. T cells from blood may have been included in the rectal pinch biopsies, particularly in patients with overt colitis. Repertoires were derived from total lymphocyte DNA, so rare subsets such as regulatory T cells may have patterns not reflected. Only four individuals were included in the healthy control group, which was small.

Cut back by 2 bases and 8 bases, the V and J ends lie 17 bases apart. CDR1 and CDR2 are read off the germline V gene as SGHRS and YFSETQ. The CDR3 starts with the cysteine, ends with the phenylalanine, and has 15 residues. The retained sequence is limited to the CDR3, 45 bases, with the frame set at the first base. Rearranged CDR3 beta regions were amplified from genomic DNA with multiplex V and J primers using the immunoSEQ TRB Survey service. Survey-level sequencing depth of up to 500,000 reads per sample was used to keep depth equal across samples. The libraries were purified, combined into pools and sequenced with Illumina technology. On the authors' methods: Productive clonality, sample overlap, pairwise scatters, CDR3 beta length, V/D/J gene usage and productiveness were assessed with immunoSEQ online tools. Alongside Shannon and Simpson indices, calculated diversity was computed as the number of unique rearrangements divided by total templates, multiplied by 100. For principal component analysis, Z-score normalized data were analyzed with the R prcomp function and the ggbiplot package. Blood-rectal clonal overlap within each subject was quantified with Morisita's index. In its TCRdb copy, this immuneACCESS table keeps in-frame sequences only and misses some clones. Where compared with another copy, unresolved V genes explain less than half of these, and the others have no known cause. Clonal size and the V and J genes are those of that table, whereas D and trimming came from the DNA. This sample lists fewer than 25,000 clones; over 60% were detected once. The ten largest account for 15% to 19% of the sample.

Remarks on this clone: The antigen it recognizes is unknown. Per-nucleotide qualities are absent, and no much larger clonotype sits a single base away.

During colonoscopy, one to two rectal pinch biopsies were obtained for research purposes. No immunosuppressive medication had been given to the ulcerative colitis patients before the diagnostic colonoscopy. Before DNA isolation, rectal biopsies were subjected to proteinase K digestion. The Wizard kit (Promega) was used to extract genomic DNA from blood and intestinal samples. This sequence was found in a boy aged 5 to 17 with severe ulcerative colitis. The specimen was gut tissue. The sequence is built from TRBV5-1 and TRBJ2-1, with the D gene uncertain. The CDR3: CASSFYRTGSDEQFF. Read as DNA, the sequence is TGCGCCAGCAGCTTTTACCGGACGGGTTCAGATGAGCAGTTCTTC.